This entry features one TCR beta chain sequence. Its antigen is not identified. This sample was taken from a study of shared clonotypes between healthy human individuals. Findings of the study overall: Non-shared clonotypes showed lower generation probabilities than clonotypes common to all four donors. With several donors compared, about 5.2% of naive CD4 clonotypes were shared.

Healthy adults negative for HIV, lacking recent acute infections or vaccinations, served as donors. The CDR3 extends over 15 amino acids. Germline CDR1 is MDHEN and CDR2 is SYDVKM. J gave up 6 bases and V 5 bases, and 10 bases lay outside the gene matches. TCRdb's copy holds only in-frame clones and misses some; the assay was immunoSEQ multiplex PCR. The sample consists of under 600,000 clones, about 96% of them appearing once. The chain has TRBV28 and TRBJ1-5, with 7 bases lining up with TRBD1. This sequence was found in a woman aged 25 to 39 in good health. The sequenced sample was naive CD4+ T cells sorted from blood. Regarding subset: CD45RA+ positively selected. The CDR3 protein is CASSPLTGDVQPQHF. CDR3 DNA sequence: TGTGCCAGCAGTCCATTAACAGGGGATGTTCAGCCCCAGCATTTT. Complete variable domain (other parts from reference TRBV28 and TRBJ1-5): DVKVTQSSRYLVKRTGEKVFLECVQDMDHENMFWYRQDPGLGLRLIYFSYDVKMKEKGDIPEGYSVSREKKERFSLILESASTNQTSMYLCASSPLTGDVQPQHFGDGTRLSIL.